This T cell receptor (beta chain) was identified in a study of regulatory T cells in long-lasting Graves disease. Notes on the study in general: Persistent Graves' patients had lower TCR diversity than newly diagnosed ones.

As to time point: persistent/refractory GD, antithyroid drugs over 5 years with positive TRAb. PBMC-derived RNA was used for the TCR library. This clonotype was seen ten or more times. What it binds is unknown. Between the trimmed V and J ends, which lost 7 bases and 1 base, there was a span of 10 bases. CDR3 size: 13 residues. Researchers made TCR beta libraries by using iRepertoire HTBI primers and running Arm-PCR on CDR3 regions. In TCRdb, the multiplex PCR reads were re-called with MiXCR into one record per CDR3 protein. The sample includes fewer than 450,000 distinct CDR3 sequences, about 20% of them seen just once.

The sample here was peripheral blood mononuclear cells (PBMCs), taken when the disease was refractory, from a patient treated with antithyroid drugs. V is TRBV12-3 or TRBV12-4 and J is TRBJ1-1; D unresolved. The TCR sequence derives from a female donor with Graves disease. The CDR3 region is CASKDLGNTEAFF. CDR3 in DNA: TGTGCCAGCAAGGACCTGGGGAACACTGAAGCTTTCTTT.